A selection of T cell receptor beta chains follows, all from one sample in a study of beta chain features in type 1 diabetes. TCRdb keeps only in-frame clones here, not all; method: immunoSEQ multiplex PCR. Counted here are 300,000 to 350,000 clones, 7% to 10% occurring once; the ten biggest clones make up about 1%. The sequenced sample consisted of central memory CD4+ T cells from blood. These receptors all stem from a man in his thirties or forties with type 1 diabetes. Both conserved end residues are part of each CDR3. Fields, in order: clone size, J gene, CDR3 length, D gene, V gene, CDR3 protein, CDR3 DNA. A D gene is named only where the DNA matches it firmly. Where a row states a size, it is once, few, many or the class of an expanded clone; other rows omit it.

. | TRBJ2-3 | 16 | TRBD2 | TRBV7-2 | CASSVGLADPSDTQYF | TGCGCCAGCAGCGTGGGACTAGCGGACCCTTCGGATACGCAGTATTTT
few | TRBJ1-2 | 16 | TRBD1 | TRBV9 | CASSPQTGQTAYGYTF | TGTGCCAGCAGCCCCCAGACAGGGCAGACCGCCTATGGCTACACCTTC
. | TRBJ2-5 | 14 | TRBD2 | TRBV7-9 | CASSTREGRETQYF | TGTGCCAGCAGCACTAGGGAGGGCCGAGAGACCCAGTACTTC
few | TRBJ1-6 | 14 | . | TRBV6-6 | CASSPRVYNSPLHF | TGTGCCAGCAGTCCGCGGGTGTACAATTCACCCCTCCACTTT
few | TRBJ2-5 | 14 | . | TRBV19 | CASMARKGAETQYF | TGTGCCAGTATGGCCAGGAAGGGCGCAGAGACCCAGTACTTC
many | TRBJ2-2 | 14 | . | TRBV11-2 | CANPVGRNTGELFF | TGTGCCAACCCGGTTGGCAGGAACACCGGGGAGCTGTTTTTT
few | TRBJ1-2 | 13 | . | TRBV11-2 | CASSLVEGHGYTF | TGTGCCAGCAGCTTAGTAGAGGGACATGGCTACACCTTC
. | TRBJ2-7 | 14 | . | TRBV11-2 | CASSPRTEGYEQYF | TGTGCCAGCAGCCCCAGGACGGAGGGCTACGAGCAGTACTTC
. | TRBJ1-2 | 15 | . | TRBV18 | CASSPQGAHPYGYTF | TGTGCCAGCTCACCACAAGGCGCCCATCCCTATGGCTACACCTTC
few | TRBJ1-5 | 13 | . | TRBV6-1 | CASSPGGTQPQHF | TGTGCCAGCAGCCCTGGGGGGACTCAGCCCCAGCATTTT
. | TRBJ1-1 | 15 | TRBD1 | TRBV7-2 | CASSPERGHGTEAFF | TGTGCCAGCAGCCCGGAAAGGGGGCACGGCACTGAAGCTTTCTTT
. | TRBJ1-6 | 16 | . | TRBV27 | CASSSDIEATNSPLHF | TGTGCCAGCAGTAGTGACATTGAGGCGACCAATTCACCCCTCCACTTT
few | TRBJ1-1 | 12 | TRBD1 | TRBV11-2 | CASSPDRAEAFF | TGTGCCAGCAGCCCCGACAGGGCTGAAGCTTTCTTT
. | TRBJ2-6 | 18 | . | TRBV19 | CASTAPRDGYSGANVLTF | TGTGCCAGTACCGCACCCCGGGACGGATACTCTGGGGCCAACGTCCTGACTTTC
few | TRBJ2-3 | 16 | TRBD2 | TRBV28 | CASSLGLAGDGDTQYF | TGTGCCAGCAGTTTAGGACTAGCGGGGGATGGTGATACGCAGTATTTT
many | TRBJ2-3 | 15 | TRBD2 | TRBV2 | CASSEDGGATDTQYF | TGTGCCAGCAGTGAAGACGGGGGGGCAACAGATACGCAGTATTTT
. | TRBJ2-1 | 14 | TRBD1 | TRBV9 | CASSGGQGAREQFF | TGTGCCAGCAGCGGAGGACAGGGGGCACGGGAGCAGTTCTTC
few | TRBJ1-2 | 15 | . | TRBV7-2 | CASSRPGRASYGYTF | TGTGCCAGCAGCAGACCGGGCCGCGCCAGCTATGGCTACACCTTC
few | TRBJ2-1 | 17 | . | TRBV7-9 | CASSPVWTSFGGNEQFF | TGTGCCAGCAGCCCCGTATGGACATCGTTTGGTGGCAATGAGCAGTTCTTC
few | TRBJ2-5 | 14 | . | TRBV10-3 | CAIREGGSGETQYF | TGTGCCATCAGGGAAGGGGGTAGCGGAGAGACCCAGTACTTC
few | TRBJ2-3 | 15 | . | TRBV19 | CASSIGGPQVDTQYF | TGTGCCAGTAGTATAGGGGGGCCCCAAGTGGATACGCAGTATTTT
many | TRBJ1-1 | 17 | . | TRBV2 | CASSRGVIRDSNTEAFF | TGTGCCAGCAGTCGCGGGGTCATCCGAGATTCAAACACTGAAGCTTTCTTT
few | TRBJ2-7 | 17 | TRBD2 | TRBV28 | CASSFRFGTSSSYEQYF | TGTGCCAGCAGTTTCCGCTTCGGGACTAGCAGCTCCTACGAGCAGTACTTC